Listed below are T cell receptor beta chains from one sample, sequenced in a study of OX40 agonist ivuxolimab in advanced cancers. TCRdb's copy holds only in-frame clones and misses some; the assay was immunoSEQ multiplex PCR. The table shows fewer than 80,000 clones, with around 84% occurring only once. Material: CD4+ or CD8+ T cells sorted from blood, obtained in a trial of the OX40 agonist ivuxolimab. Receptor source: an adult with an advanced solid tumor such as melanoma, head and neck, liver or kidney cancer. Both conserved end residues are part of each CDR3. The D gene is left open where the match is weak. Some rows mark clone size as missing; the rest say once, few, many or name a class of expanded clone.

NA	TRBJ1-1	NA	TRBV6-5	CASSATGNTEAFF	TGTGCCAGCAGCGCCACAGGGAACACTGAAGCTTTCTTT
NA	TRBJ2-3	once	TRBV4-1	CASSQGNTDTQYF	TGCGCCAGCAGCCAAGGCAACACAGATACGCAGTATTTT
NA	TRBJ1-2	NA	TRBV6-5	CASRRGVAGYTF	TGTGCCAGCAGAAGGGGCGTCGCTGGCTACACCTTC
NA	TRBJ2-2	NA	TRBV12-5	CASGSRPNTGELFF	TGTGCTAGTGGTTCCCGGCCGAACACCGGGGAGCTGTTTTTT
TRBD2	TRBJ2-7	NA	TRBV19	CASSAAGRGTSGAKAYEQYF	TGTGCCAGTAGTGCAGCGGGACGAGGGACTAGCGGGGCGAAGGCCTACGAGCAGTACTTC
TRBD2	TRBJ2-1	once	TRBV5-1	CASTSGERDNEQFF	TGCGCCAGCACTAGCGGGGAGAGGGACAATGAGCAGTTCTTC
NA	TRBJ2-6	NA	TRBV7-3	CASSLMTGSGANVLTF	TGTGCCAGCAGCTTAATGACCGGCTCTGGGGCCAACGTCCTGACTTTC
NA	TRBJ1-1	NA	TRBV6-5	CASSAPGHFNTEAFF	TGTGCCAGCAGTGCGCCGGGACATTTCAACACTGAAGCTTTCTTT
NA	TRBJ1-6	NA	TRBV27	CASSLVKGNSPLHF	TGTGCCAGCAGTTTAGTAAAGGGAAATTCACCCCTCCACTTT
NA	TRBJ2-5	NA	TRBV14	CASSPTGAGRETQYF	TGTGCCAGCAGCCCCACAGGGGCGGGGAGAGAGACCCAGTACTTC
TRBD1	TRBJ1-2	NA	TRBV14	CASSQQLGQQQTSGYTF	TGTGCCAGCAGCCAACAGTTGGGACAGCAACAAACGAGTGGCTACACCTTC